The rows below give T cell receptor beta chains drawn from one sample of a study of blood T cell repertoires in COVID-19. Assay: immunoSEQ multiplex PCR; the TCRdb copy retains only in-frame clones and omits some. The sample consists of about 140,000 clones, 75% to 85% of them appearing once. Sequences were obtained from peripheral blood. Receptors were obtained from a woman of 80 years or more with active or convalescent COVID-19. Both conserved end residues are part of each CDR3. The order of the fields is clone size, J gene, V gene, D gene, CDR3 protein, CDR3 DNA. D genes are given only for firm matches. Clone sizes are given selectively: once, few, many, or a class where the clone is expanded.

clone size: .
J gene: TRBJ1-1
V gene: TRBV18
D gene: .
CDR3 protein: CASSPPSWGEAFF
CDR3 DNA: TGTGCCAGCTCACCACCGTCTTGGGGGGAGGCTTTCTTT

clone size: .
J gene: TRBJ2-4
V gene: TRBV10-3
D gene: TRBD2
CDR3 protein: CAISVGLAGGAKNIQYF
CDR3 DNA: TGTGCCATCAGTGTTGGACTAGCGGGGGGAGCCAAAAACATTCAGTACTTC

clone size: .
J gene: TRBJ2-2
V gene: TRBV7-3
D gene: .
CDR3 protein: CASSPSVTNTGELFF
CDR3 DNA: TGTGCCAGCAGCCCCTCCGTAACGAACACCGGGGAGCTGTTTTTT

clone size: few
J gene: TRBJ1-1
V gene: TRBV5-1
D gene: .
CDR3 protein: CASSPGGGLGTEAFF
CDR3 DNA: TGCGCCAGCAGCCCCGGCGGGGGGCTGGGCACTGAAGCTTTCTTT

clone size: .
J gene: TRBJ1-5
V gene: TRBV7-8
D gene: TRBD1
CDR3 protein: CASSVTGGFQPQHF
CDR3 DNA: TGTGCCAGCAGCGTGACAGGGGGCTTTCAGCCCCAGCATTTT

clone size: .
J gene: TRBJ2-1
V gene: TRBV4-2
D gene: TRBD2
CDR3 protein: CASSRREGSSYNEQFF
CDR3 DNA: TGTGCCAGCAGCCGGCGGGAGGGAAGCTCCTACAATGAGCAGTTCTTC

clone size: once
J gene: TRBJ2-5
V gene: TRBV5-6
D gene: .
CDR3 protein: CASSHVLTAGHQETQYF
CDR3 DNA: TGTGCCAGCAGCCACGTTCTGACGGCGGGCCACCAAGAGACCCAGTACTTC

clone size: .
J gene: TRBJ1-2
V gene: TRBV16
D gene: .
CDR3 protein: CASSQITGDYGYTF
CDR3 DNA: TGTGCCAGCAGCCAAATAACAGGAGACTATGGCTACACCTTC

clone size: .
J gene: TRBJ1-2
V gene: TRBV28
D gene: TRBD1
CDR3 protein: CASRKQGSDYGYTF
CDR3 DNA: TGTGCCAGCAGAAAACAGGGGTCAGACTATGGCTACACCTTC

clone size: .
J gene: TRBJ2-5
V gene: TRBV19
D gene: .
CDR3 protein: CASGSGGQDFRETQYF
CDR3 DNA: TGTGCCAGTGGCTCGGGGGGACAGGACTTTCGGGAGACCCAGTACTTC

clone size: .
J gene: TRBJ2-1
V gene: TRBV30
D gene: TRBD1
CDR3 protein: CAWSWQGAGNEQFF
CDR3 DNA: TGTGCCTGGTCTTGGCAGGGGGCTGGTAATGAGCAGTTCTTC

clone size: .
J gene: TRBJ2-2
V gene: TRBV6-5
D gene: .
CDR3 protein: CASSDYLSNTGELFF
CDR3 DNA: TGTGCCAGCAGCGACTACCTTTCGAACACCGGGGAGCTGTTTTTT

clone size: .
J gene: TRBJ2-1
V gene: TRBV2
D gene: .
CDR3 protein: CASSERYNEQFF
CDR3 DNA: TGTGCCAGCAGTGAACGCTACAATGAGCAGTTCTTC

clone size: .
J gene: TRBJ2-1
V gene: TRBV3-1/TRBV3-2
D gene: .
CDR3 protein: CASSLRVLYNEQFF
CDR3 DNA: TGTGCCAGCAGCCTCCGGGTCCTTTACAATGAGCAGTTCTTC

clone size: .
J gene: TRBJ2-7
V gene: TRBV19
D gene: TRBD1
CDR3 protein: CASSIDSTTGRLSEQYF
CDR3 DNA: TGTGCCAGTAGTATAGATTCCACGACAGGGCGGCTCTCCGAGCAGTACTTC

clone size: few
J gene: TRBJ1-3
V gene: TRBV11-2
D gene: .
CDR3 protein: CASSLSWGQGSGNTIYF
CDR3 DNA: TGTGCCAGCAGCTTATCTTGGGGGCAGGGCTCTGGAAACACCATATATTTT

clone size: .
J gene: TRBJ1-2
V gene: TRBV2
D gene: .
CDR3 protein: CASSAGSHERGYTF
CDR3 DNA: TGTGCCAGCAGCGCCGGGTCCCACGAGAGAGGCTACACCTTC

clone size: .
J gene: TRBJ2-1
V gene: TRBV7-3
D gene: .
CDR3 protein: CASSSELGEQFF
CDR3 DNA: TGTGCCAGCAGCTCGGAGTTGGGTGAGCAGTTCTTC

clone size: few
J gene: TRBJ2-3
V gene: TRBV9
D gene: TRBD1
CDR3 protein: CASSVEGTGGTDTQYF
CDR3 DNA: TGTGCCAGCAGCGTAGAGGGGACAGGGGGCACAGATACGCAGTATTTT

clone size: few
J gene: TRBJ1-5
V gene: TRBV28
D gene: .
CDR3 protein: CASIQGGGNQPQHF
CDR3 DNA: TGTGCCAGCATCCAAGGGGGGGGCAATCAGCCCCAGCATTTT

clone size: .
J gene: TRBJ2-2
V gene: TRBV5-4
D gene: TRBD1
CDR3 protein: CASRTGPTGELFF
CDR3 DNA: TGTGCCAGCAGGACAGGGCCCACCGGGGAGCTGTTTTTT

clone size: .
J gene: TRBJ1-5
V gene: TRBV6-6
D gene: .
CDR3 protein: CASTSGGNQPQHF
CDR3 DNA: TGTGCCAGCACGTCTGGGGGGAATCAGCCCCAGCATTTT

clone size: .
J gene: TRBJ1-4
V gene: TRBV7-8
D gene: .
CDR3 protein: CASSPNPRSGNEKLFF
CDR3 DNA: TGTGCCAGCAGCCCTAACCCACGTAGTGGTAATGAAAAACTGTTTTTT

clone size: .
J gene: TRBJ2-5
V gene: TRBV28
D gene: TRBD2
CDR3 protein: CASSAGGRQETQYF
CDR3 DNA: TGTGCCAGCTCTGCGGGGGGCAGACAAGAGACCCAGTACTTC

clone size: .
J gene: TRBJ1-1
V gene: TRBV30
D gene: .
CDR3 protein: CAWQSSGFGGSYEAFF
CDR3 DNA: TGTGCCTGGCAATCCTCGGGATTCGGGGGTTCGTATGAAGCTTTCTTT

clone size: .
J gene: TRBJ1-4
V gene: TRBV3-1/TRBV3-2
D gene: .
CDR3 protein: CASSLPGYEKLFF
CDR3 DNA: TGTGCCAGCAGCCTCCCAGGATATGAAAAACTGTTTTTT